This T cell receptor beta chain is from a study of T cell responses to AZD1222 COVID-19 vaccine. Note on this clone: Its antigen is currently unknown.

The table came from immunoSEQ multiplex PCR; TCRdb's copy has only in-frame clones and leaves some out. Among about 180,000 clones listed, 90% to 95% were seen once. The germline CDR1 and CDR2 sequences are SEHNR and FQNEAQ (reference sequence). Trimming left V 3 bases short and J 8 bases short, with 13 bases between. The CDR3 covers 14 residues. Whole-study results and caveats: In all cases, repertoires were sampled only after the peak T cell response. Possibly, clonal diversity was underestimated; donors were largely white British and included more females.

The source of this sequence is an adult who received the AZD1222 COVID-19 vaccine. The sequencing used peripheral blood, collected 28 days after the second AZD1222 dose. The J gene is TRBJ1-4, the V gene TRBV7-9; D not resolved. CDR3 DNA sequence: TGTGCCAGCAGCTTGTCAGGACGTTCGGAAAAACTGTTTTTT. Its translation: CASSLSGRSEKLFF.